This T cell receptor (beta chain) was sequenced for a study of blood T cell repertoires in COVID-19. The overall study: Specimens from acute and convalescent COVID-19 originated in the United States, Italy and Spain. From T cells, B-cell-depleted T cells, or PBMCs came the material, which was cDNA or gDNA.

Original processing notes: Reference gene primer amplification yielded estimated nucleated cell counts. Repertoires were generated with immunoSEQ multiplex PCR, while TCRdb's copy carries only in-frame clones and drops some. The V and J calls and clone size are taken from that table; D and trimming were inferred from the DNA. There are around 140,000 clones in the sample; 65% to 85% occur only once, and about a sixth lies in the top ten. This receptor was identified in an elderly woman with acute or convalescent COVID-19. Material: peripheral blood.

The CDR3 DNA reads as TGTGCCAGCAGTTTCTATAGAGGAGCAGTGAATGAAAAACTGTTTTTT. Residues: CASSFYRGAVNEKLFF. This chain uses TRBV6-6 with TRBJ1-4; D not certain. The CDR3 consists of 16 residues. V lost 4 bases, J lost 5 bases, and 17 bases lay in between. The germline V gene encodes CDR1 MNHNY and CDR2 SVGAGI (reference sequence).